The 14 T cell receptor beta chains below were found in one sample sequenced in a study of T cells in Graves' hyperthyroidism and ophthalmopathy. RNA transcripts provided the source from which TCR beta CDR3 regions were amplified. With the HTBI primer set, the TCR CDR3 went through a first round of RT-PCR. TCRdb recomputed calls from the multiplex PCR reads with MiXCR, one row per CDR3 protein. This table holds about 400,000 distinct CDR3 sequences, around 15% found once. Sequencing was done on a sample of blood. The receptors were gathered from a man between 45 and 60 years old with Graves' ophthalmopathy.

This chain connects TRBV6-5 to TRBJ1-6; possibly TRBD1 for D (5 bases). Germline values: CDR1 MNHEY, CDR2 SVGAGI. V lost 2 bases, J lost 8 bases, and 13 bases lay in between. The CDR3 has 15 amino acids. CDR3 DNA sequence: TGTGCCAGCAGTTACGGTCCCTTGGGGGATTCACCCCTCCACTTT. Translation: CASSYGPLGDSPLHF.

This rearrangement joins TRBV25-1 to TRBJ2-7; 8 nucleotides agree with TRBD1. The CDR3 runs 14 residues. Losses at the gene ends were 7 bases for V and 3 bases for J; bases not matched to a gene: 8. Looked up from germline, CDR1 is MGHDK and CDR2 is SYGVNS. In DNA, the CDR3 is TGTGCCAGCAAAGACAGGGGCCGACACTACGAGCAGTACTTC. Residues: CASKDRGRHYEQYF.

The chain links TRBV11-3 to TRBJ2-1, with 9 bases identical to TRBD1. The CDR3 loop spans 17 amino acids. V gave up 9 bases and J gave up 1 base; unmatched junction bases: 13. Germline V lookup: CDR1 SGHNT, CDR2 YENEEA. CDR3 in amino acids: CASSIERQGVSYNEQFF. The CDR3 DNA reads as TGTGCCAGTAGTATCGAGAGACAGGGGGTGTCCTACAATGAGCAGTTCTTC.

As concerns this clonotype: A read error may explain this, as a much larger clone is one base away. The V call is TRBV2, the J call TRBJ2-1, with TRBD2 as a possible D gene (6 bases). The germline CDR1 and CDR2 sequences are SNHLY and FYNNEI. V was shortened by 1 base and J by 4 bases, with 11 bases between the two germline ends. This CDR3 comprises 15 residues. The CDR3: CASSEEASDYNEQFF. The CDR3, as DNA: TGTGCCAGCAGTGAAGAGGCTAGCGATTACAATGAGCAGTTCTTC.

This clonotype was counted at least ten times. The V and J genes are TRBV4-2 and TRBJ2-1, with TRBD2 matching 16 bases. This CDR3 comprises 18 residues. The germline V gene encodes CDR1 LGHNA and CDR2 YNFKEQ. Losses at the gene ends were 3 bases for V and 8 bases for J; bases not matched to a gene: 10. CDR3 DNA: TGTGCCAGCAGCCAGGGGACTAGCGGGAGGGCCGTTGTAGATGAGCAGTTCTTC. This sequence encodes CASSQGTSGRAVVDEQFF.

This clonotype was counted at least ten times. The genes are TRBV6-2 or TRBV6-3 and TRBJ1-5; 10 bases match TRBD1. The CDR3 consists of 17 residues. The V gene's germline CDR1 is MNHEY and CDR2 SVGEGT. V was clipped by 1 base and J by 3 bases; unmatched bases: 6. CDR3 in amino acids: CASSYLPGQGPNQPQHF. The CDR3 coding sequence is TGTGCCAGCAGTTACTTACCGGGACAGGGGCCCAATCAGCCCCAGCATTTT.

This clonotype was counted many times. The chain has TRBV2 and TRBJ1-5, with 8 bases identical to TRBD1. The CDR3 runs to 14 residues. With V trimmed by 6 bases and J by 6 bases, 7 bases remained unmatched. The germline CDR1 and CDR2 sequences are SNHLY and FYNNEI. The CDR3 is CASRPQGESQPQHF. CDR3 DNA: TGTGCCAGCAGACCACAGGGGGAGAGTCAGCCCCAGCATTTT.

On this clonotype itself: This may be a read error: a much more frequent sequence differs by one nucleotide. The J gene is TRBJ2-6, the V gene TRBV20-1; the D gene is possibly TRBD1 (5 bases). Germline V lookup: CDR1 DFQATT, CDR2 SNEGSKA (reference sequence). The CDR3 totals 16 residues. V was cut by 5 bases and J by 4 bases, with 18 bases left in between. The CDR3 protein is CSAPASRGCGANVLTF. The CDR3 DNA follows: TGCAGTGCTCCAGCGAGTAGGGGATGCGGGGCCAACGTCCTGACTTTC.

Of note for this clonotype: A much larger clone is a single base away; this may be a read error. The chain is built from TRBV5-1 and TRBJ2-7; D remains unclear. The V gene's germline CDR1 is SGHRS and CDR2 YFSETQ. This CDR3 has 14 amino acids. The DNA for the CDR3 is TGCGGCAGCTCCGCTGGGATGGGCACCTACGAGCAGTACTTC. Translation: CGSSAGMGTYEQYF.

The V gene is TRBV10-2, the J gene TRBJ2-1; D call uncertain. V gave up 8 bases and J gave up 1 base, with 12 bases separating them. Germline V CDR1 and CDR2: WSHSY, SAAADI. This CDR3 has 14 amino acids. The CDR3 sequence is CASLTPGSYNEQFF. CDR3 coding DNA: TGCGCCAGCCTGACCCCTGGTTCCTACAATGAGCAGTTCTTC.

V is TRBV4-1 and J is TRBJ2-5; no clear D gene. The V gene lost 0 bases and the J gene lost 2 bases, with 10 bases spanning the gap. The CDR3 totals 15 residues. Germline lookup yields CDR1 MGHRA and CDR2 YSYEKL. The CDR3 loop is CASSQDMSRQETQYF. The DNA for the CDR3 is TGCGCCAGCAGCCAAGATATGTCTAGACAAGAGACCCAGTACTTC.

This clonotype was observed a few times. This chain links TRBV19 with TRBJ1-1; 10 bases fit TRBD1. The V segment lost 4 bases and the J segment 2 bases; nucleotides outside the gene matches: 7. The CDR3 consists of 16 residues. The germline CDR1 and CDR2 sequences are LNHDA and SQIVND (reference sequence). The CDR3 protein is CASSKIGQGDNTEAFF. CDR3 bases: TGTGCCAGTAGTAAAATTGGACAGGGGGATAACACTGAAGCTTTCTTT.

Many counts were recorded for this clonotype. The V call is TRBV3-1, the J call TRBJ2-2; D gene unclear. The V gene lost 4 bases and the J gene lost 0 bases, with 12 bases spanning the gap. CDR3 length equals 16 residues. In germline, CDR1 is LGHDT, CDR2 YNNKEL (reference sequence). The CDR3, as DNA: TGTGCCAGCAGCCGGGATACAAGGGCGAACACCGGGGAGCTGTTTTTT. Translated: CASSRDTRANTGELFF.

This clonotype was recorded a few times. The chain is built from TRBV29-1 and TRBJ2-6; D remains ambiguous. CDR1 is SQVTM and CDR2 is ANQGSEA in the germline V gene. V lost 7 bases to trimming and J lost 4 bases, with 8 bases between them. The CDR3 totals 12 residues. CDR3: CSARMGANVLTF. The CDR3 DNA follows: TGCAGCGCCCGCATGGGGGCCAACGTCCTGACTTTC.